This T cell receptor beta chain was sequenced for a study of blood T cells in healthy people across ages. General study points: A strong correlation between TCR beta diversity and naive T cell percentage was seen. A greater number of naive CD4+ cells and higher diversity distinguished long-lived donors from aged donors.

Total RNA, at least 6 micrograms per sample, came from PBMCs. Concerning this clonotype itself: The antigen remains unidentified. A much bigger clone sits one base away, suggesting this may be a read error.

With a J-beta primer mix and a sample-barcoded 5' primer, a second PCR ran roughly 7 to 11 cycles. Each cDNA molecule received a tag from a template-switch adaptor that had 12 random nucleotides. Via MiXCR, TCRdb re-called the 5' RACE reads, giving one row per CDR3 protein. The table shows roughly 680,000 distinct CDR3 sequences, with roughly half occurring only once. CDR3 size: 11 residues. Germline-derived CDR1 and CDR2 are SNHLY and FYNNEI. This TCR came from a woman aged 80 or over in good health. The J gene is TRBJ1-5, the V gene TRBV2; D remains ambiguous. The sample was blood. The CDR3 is CASRMNRPQHF. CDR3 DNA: TGTGCCAGCAGGATGAATCGGCCCCAGCATTTT.